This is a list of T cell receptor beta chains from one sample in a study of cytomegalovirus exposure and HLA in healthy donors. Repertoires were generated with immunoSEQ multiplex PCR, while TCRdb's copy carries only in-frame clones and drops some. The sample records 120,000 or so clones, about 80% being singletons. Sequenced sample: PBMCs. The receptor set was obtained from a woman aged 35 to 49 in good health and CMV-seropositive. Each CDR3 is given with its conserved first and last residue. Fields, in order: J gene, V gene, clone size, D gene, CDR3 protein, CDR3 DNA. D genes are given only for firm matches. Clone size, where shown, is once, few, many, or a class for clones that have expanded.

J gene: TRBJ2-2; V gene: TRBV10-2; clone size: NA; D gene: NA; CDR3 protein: CASRYSDTGELFF; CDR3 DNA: TGCGCCAGCAGATACTCGGACACCGGGGAGCTGTTTTTT
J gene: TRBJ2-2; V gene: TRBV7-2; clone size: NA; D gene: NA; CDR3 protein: CASRVRNTGELFF; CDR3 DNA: TGTGCCAGCAGGGTGAGGAACACCGGGGAGCTGTTTTTT
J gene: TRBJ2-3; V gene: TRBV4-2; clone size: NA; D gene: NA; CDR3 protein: CASSQDRVHTDTQYF; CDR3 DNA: TGTGCCAGCAGCCAAGACAGGGTCCACACAGATACGCAGTATTTT
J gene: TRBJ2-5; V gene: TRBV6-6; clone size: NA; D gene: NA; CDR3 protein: CASSLPRGQETQYF; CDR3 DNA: TGTGCCAGCAGTCTACCTAGGGGCCAAGAGACCCAGTACTTC
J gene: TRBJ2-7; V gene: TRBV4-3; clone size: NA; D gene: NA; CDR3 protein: CASSQDGGTYEQYF; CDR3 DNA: TGCGCCAGCAGCCAAGACGGGGGAACCTACGAGCAGTACTTC
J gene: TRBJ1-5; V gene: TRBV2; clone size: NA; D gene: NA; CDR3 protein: CASSEGGRGQPQHF; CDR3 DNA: TGTGCCAGCAGTGAGGGGGGTAGGGGTCAGCCCCAGCATTTT
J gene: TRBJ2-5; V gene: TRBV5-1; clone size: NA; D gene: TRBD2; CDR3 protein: CASSLGAGGLQETQYF; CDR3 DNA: TGCGCCAGCAGCTTGGGTGCGGGAGGGCTACAAGAGACCCAGTACTTC
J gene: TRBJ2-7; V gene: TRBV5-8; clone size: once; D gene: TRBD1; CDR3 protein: CASSSGQGAGEQYF; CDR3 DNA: TGTGCCAGCAGCTCTGGACAGGGGGCAGGGGAGCAGTACTTC
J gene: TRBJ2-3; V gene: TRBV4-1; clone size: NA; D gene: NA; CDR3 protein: CASSQTVLDTQYF; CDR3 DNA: TGCGCCAGCAGCCAAACGGTTTTAGATACGCAGTATTTT
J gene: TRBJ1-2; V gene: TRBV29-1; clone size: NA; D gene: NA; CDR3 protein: CSGGLSRGGPNYGYTF; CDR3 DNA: TGCAGCGGGGGGCTATCGAGGGGCGGGCCGAACTATGGCTACACCTTC
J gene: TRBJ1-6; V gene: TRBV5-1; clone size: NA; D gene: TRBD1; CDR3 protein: CASSSKTGEGSPLHF; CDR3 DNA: TGCGCCAGCAGCTCAAAGACAGGGGAGGGTTCACCCCTCCACTTT
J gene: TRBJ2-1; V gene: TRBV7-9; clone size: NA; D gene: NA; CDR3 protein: CASSPIDYNEQFF; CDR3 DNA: TGTGCCAGCAGCCCCATAGACTACAATGAGCAGTTCTTC
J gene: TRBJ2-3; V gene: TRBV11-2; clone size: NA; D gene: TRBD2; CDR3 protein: CASSAQLAGGTDTQYF; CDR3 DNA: TGTGCCAGCAGCGCACAACTAGCGGGAGGGACAGATACGCAGTATTTT
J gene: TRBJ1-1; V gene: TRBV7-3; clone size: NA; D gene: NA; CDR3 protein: CASSPRRNTEAFF; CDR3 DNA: TGTGCCAGCAGCCCTCGCAGGAACACTGAAGCTTTCTTT